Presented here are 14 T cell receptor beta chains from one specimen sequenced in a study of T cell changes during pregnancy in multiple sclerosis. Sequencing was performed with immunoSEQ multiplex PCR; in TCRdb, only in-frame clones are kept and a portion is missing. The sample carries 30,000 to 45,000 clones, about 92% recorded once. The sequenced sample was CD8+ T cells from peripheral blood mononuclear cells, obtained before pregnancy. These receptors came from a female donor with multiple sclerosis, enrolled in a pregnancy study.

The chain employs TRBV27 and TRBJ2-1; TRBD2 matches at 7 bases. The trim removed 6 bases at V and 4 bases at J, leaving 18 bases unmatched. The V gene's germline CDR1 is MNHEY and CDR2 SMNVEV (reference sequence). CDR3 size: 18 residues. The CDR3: CASSLGSGGNTPYNEQFF. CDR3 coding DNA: TGTGCCAGCAGCCTTGGGTCGGGGGGTAATACTCCTTACAATGAGCAGTTCTTC.

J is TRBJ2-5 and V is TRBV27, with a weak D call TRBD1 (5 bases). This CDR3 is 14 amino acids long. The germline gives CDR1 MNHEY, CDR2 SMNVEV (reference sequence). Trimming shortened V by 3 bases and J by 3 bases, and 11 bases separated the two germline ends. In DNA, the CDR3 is TGTGCCAGCAGTTTCAGCAGGGAAAAAGAGACCCAGTACTTC. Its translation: CASSFSREKETQYF.

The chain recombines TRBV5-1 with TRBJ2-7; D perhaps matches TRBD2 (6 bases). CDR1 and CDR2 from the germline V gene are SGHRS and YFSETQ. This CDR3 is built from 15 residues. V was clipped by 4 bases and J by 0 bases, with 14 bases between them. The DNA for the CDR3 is TGCGCCAGCAGCCCCCGCGGTAGCGGCTCCTACGAGCAGTACTTC. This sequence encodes CASSPRGSGSYEQYF.

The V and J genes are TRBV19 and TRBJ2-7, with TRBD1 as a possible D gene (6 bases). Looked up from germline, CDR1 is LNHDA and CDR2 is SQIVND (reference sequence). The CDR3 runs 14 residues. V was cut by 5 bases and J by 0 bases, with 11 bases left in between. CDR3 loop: CASSSQGYSYEQYF. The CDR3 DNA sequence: TGTGCCAGTAGTTCACAGGGTTACTCCTACGAGCAGTACTTC.

For the CDR3, the DNA is TGTGCCAGCAGCGAGGGACTTTCCACCGGGGAGCTGTTTTTT. This translates into CASSEGLSTGELFF. The rearrangement uses TRBV5-5 and TRBJ2-2; a weak D match, TRBD2 (6 bases). V shed 4 bases and J shed 4 bases, with 11 bases lying between them. Germline V gene data show CDR1 as SGHKS and CDR2 as YYEKEE (reference sequence). The CDR3 spans 14 residues.

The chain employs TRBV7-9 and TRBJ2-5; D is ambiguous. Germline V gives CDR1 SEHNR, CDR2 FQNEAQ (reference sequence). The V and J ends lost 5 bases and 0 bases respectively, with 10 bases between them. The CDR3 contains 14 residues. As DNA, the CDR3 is TGTGCCAGCAGCCCTTCGCGGTACCAAGAGACCCAGTACTTC. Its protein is CASSPSRYQETQYF.

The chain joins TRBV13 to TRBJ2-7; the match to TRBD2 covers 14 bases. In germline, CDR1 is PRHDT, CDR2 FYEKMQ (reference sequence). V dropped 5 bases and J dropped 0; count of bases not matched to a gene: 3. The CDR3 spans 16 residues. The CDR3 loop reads CASSTGLAGVSYEQYF. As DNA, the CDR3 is TGTGCCAGCAGCACGGGACTAGCGGGAGTCTCCTACGAGCAGTACTTC.

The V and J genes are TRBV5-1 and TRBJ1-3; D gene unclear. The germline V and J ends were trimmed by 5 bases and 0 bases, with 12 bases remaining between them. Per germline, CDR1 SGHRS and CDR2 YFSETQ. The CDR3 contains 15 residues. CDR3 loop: CASSPSPSSGNTIYF. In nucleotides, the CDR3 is TGCGCCAGCAGTCCCTCACCTAGCTCTGGAAACACCATATATTTT.

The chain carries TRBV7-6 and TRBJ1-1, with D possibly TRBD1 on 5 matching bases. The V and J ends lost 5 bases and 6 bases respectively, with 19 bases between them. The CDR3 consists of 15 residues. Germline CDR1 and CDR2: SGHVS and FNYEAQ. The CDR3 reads CASSHPSGGAAEAFF. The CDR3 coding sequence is TGTGCCAGCAGCCACCCGTCGGGCGGGGCGGCTGAAGCTTTCTTT.

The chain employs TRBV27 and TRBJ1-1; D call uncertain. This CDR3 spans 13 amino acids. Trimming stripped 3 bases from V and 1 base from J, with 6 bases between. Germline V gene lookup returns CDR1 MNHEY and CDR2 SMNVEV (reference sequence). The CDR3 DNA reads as TGTGCCAGCAGTTTTTACAAGAACACTGAAGCTTTCTTT. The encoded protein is CASSFYKNTEAFF.

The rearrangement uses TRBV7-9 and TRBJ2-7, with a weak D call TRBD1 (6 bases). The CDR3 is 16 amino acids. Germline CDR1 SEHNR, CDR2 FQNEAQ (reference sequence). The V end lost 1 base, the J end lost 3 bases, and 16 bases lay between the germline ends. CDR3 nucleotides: TGTGCCAGCAGCTTAGAGGTGGGGGCGCGAGTCTACGAGCAGTACTTC. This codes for CASSLEVGARVYEQYF.

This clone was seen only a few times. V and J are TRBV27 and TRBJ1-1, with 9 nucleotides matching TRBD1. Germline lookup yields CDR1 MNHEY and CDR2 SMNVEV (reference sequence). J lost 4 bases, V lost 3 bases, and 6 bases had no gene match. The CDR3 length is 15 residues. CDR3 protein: CASSFRGTGSTEAFF. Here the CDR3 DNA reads TGTGCCAGCAGTTTTCGCGGGACAGGGAGCACTGAAGCTTTCTTT.

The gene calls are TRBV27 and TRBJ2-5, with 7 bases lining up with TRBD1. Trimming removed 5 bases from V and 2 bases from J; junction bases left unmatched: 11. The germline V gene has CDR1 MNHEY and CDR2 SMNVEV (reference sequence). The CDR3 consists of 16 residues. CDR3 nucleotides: TGTGCCAGCAGTCCGTCGGACAGGCAGGTACAAGAGACCCAGTACTTC. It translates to CASSPSDRQVQETQYF.

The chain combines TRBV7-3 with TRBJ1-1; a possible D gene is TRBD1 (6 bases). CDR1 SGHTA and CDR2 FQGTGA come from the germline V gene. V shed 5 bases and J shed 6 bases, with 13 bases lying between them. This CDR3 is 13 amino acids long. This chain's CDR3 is CASSIQGISEAFF. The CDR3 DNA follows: TGTGCCAGCAGCATACAGGGTATCTCTGAAGCTTTCTTT.